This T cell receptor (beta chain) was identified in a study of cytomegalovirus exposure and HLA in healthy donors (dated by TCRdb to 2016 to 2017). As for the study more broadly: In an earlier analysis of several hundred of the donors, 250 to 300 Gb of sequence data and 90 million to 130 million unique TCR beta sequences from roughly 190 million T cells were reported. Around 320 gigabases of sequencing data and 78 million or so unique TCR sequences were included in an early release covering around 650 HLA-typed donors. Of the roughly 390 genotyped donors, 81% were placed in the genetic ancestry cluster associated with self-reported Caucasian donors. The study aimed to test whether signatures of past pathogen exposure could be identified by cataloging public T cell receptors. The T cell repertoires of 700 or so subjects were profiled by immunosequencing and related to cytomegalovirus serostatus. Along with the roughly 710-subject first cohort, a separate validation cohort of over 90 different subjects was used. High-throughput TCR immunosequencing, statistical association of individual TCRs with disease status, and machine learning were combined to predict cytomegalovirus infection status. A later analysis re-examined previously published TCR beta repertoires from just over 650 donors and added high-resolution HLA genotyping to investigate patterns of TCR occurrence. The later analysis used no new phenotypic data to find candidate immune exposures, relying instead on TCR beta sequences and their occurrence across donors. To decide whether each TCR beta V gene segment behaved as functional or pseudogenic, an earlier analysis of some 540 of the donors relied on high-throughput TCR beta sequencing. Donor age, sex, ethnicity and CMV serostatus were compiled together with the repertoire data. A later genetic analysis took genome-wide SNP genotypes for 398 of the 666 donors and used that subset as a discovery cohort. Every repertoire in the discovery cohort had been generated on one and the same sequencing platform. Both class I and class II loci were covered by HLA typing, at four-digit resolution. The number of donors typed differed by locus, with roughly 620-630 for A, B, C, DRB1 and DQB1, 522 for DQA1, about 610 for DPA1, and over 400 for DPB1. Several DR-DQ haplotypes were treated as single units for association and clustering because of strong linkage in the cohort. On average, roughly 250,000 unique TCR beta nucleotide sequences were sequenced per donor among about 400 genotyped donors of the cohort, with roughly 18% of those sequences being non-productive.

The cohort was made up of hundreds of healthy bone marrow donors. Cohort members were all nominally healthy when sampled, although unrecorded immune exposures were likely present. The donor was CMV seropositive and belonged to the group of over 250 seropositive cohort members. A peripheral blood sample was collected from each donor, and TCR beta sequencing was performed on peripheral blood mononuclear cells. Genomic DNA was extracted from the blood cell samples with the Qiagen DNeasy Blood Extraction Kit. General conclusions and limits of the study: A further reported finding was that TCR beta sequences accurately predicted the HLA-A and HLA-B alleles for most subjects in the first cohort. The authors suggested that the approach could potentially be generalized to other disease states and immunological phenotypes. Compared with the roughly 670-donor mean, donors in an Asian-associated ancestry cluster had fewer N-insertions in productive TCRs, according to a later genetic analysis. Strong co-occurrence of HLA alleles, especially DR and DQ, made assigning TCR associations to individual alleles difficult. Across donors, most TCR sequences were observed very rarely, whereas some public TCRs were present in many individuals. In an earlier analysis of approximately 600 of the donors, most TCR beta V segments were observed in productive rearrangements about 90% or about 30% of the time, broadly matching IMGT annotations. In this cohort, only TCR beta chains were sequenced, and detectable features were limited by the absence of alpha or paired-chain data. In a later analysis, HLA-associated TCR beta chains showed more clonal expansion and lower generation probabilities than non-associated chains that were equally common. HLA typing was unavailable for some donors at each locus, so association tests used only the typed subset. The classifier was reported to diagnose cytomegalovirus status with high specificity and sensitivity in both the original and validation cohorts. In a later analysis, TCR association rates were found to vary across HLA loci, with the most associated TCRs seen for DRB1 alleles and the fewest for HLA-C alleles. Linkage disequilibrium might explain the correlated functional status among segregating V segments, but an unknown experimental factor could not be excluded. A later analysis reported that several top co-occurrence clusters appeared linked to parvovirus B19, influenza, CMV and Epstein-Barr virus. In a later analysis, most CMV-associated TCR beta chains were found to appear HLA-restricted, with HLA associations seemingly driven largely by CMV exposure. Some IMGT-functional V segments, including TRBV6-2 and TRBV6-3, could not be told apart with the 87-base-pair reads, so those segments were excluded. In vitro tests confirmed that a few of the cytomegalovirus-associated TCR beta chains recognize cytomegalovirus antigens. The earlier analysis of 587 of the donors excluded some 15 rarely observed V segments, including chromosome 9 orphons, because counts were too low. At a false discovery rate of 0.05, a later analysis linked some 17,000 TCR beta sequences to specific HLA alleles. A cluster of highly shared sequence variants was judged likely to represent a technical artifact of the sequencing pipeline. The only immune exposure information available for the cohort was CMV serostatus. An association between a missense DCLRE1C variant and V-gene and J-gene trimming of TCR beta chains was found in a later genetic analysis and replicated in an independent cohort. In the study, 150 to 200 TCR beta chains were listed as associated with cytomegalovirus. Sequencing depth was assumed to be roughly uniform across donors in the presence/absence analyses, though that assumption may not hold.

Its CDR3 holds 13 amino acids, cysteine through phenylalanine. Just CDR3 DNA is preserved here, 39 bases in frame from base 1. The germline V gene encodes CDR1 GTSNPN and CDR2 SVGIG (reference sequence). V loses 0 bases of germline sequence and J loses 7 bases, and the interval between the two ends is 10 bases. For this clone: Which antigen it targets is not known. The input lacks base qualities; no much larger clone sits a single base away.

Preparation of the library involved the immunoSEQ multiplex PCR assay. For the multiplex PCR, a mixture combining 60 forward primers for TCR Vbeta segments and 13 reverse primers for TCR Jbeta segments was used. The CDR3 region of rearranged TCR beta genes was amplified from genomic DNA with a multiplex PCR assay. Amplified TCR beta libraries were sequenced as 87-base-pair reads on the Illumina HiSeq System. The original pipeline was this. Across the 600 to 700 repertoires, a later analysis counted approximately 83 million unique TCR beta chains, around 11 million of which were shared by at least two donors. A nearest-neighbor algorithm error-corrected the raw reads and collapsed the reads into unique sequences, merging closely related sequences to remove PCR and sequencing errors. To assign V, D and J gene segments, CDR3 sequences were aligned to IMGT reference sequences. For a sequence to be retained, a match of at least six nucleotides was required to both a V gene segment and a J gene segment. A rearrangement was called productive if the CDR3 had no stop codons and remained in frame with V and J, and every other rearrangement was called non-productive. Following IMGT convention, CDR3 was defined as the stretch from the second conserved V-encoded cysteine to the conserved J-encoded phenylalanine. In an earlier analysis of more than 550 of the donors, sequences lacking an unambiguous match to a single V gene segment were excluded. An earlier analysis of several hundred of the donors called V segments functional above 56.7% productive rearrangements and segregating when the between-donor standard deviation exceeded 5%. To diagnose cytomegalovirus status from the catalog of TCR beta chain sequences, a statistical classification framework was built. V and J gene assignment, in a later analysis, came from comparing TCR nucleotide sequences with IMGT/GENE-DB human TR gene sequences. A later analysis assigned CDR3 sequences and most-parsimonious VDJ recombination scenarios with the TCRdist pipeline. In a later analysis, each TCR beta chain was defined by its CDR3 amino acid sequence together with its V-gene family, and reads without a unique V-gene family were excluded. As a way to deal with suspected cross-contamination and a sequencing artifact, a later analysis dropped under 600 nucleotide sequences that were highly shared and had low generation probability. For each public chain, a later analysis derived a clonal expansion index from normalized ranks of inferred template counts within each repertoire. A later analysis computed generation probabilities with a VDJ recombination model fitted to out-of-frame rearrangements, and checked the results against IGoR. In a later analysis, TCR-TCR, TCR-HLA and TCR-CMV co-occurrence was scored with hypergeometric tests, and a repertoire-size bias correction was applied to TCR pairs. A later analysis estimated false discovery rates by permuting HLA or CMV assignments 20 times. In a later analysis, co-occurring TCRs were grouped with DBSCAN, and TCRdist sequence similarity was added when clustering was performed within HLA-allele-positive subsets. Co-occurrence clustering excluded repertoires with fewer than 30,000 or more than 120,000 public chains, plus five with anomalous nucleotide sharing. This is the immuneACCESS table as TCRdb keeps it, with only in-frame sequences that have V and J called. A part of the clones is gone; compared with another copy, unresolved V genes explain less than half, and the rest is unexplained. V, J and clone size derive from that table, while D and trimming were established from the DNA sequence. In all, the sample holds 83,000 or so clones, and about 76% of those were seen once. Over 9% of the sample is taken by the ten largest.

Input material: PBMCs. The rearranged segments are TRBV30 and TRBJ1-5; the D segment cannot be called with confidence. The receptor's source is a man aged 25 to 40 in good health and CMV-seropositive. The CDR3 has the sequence CAWSVMRGQPQHF. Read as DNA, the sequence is TGTGCCTGGAGTGTAATGCGGGGACAGCCCCAGCATTTT.